This passage covers 11 T cell receptor beta chains from one sample sequenced in a study of response to subunit inactivated influenza vaccine. TCRdb re-called the RT-PCR reads with MiXCR, one entry per CDR3 protein. The table lists approximately 700,000 distinct CDR3 sequences, approximately 14% of them singletons. Here the sequenced sample was PBMCs from blood, taken about 12 days after vaccination. These receptors were obtained from a man aged 50-60 years who received an inactivated influenza vaccine.

This clonotype was counted at least ten times. The CDR3 DNA is TGCAGCGGTGGGACTAGTCGATATACGCAGTATTTT. It is translated as CSGGTSRYTQYF. The chain combines TRBV29-1 with TRBJ2-3; TRBD2 aligns across 8 bases. The CDR3 covers 12 residues. In germline, CDR1 is SQVTM, CDR2 ANQGSEA. J was trimmed by 7 bases and V by 7 bases; bases with no gene match: 7.

This clonotype was detected only a few times. This chain links TRBV6-5 with TRBJ2-2; D is undetermined. Trimming pared 0 bases from V and 3 bases from J, leaving 8 bases between. The CDR3 extends over 15 amino acids. Per the germline V gene, CDR1 is MNHEY and CDR2 is SVGAGI. For the CDR3, the DNA is TGTGCCAGCAGTTACTCTCCAGTGGACACCGGGGAGCTGTTTTTT. The encoded protein is CASSYSPVDTGELFF.

The chain couples TRBV7-2 to TRBJ2-1; D is unclear. Per the germline V gene, CDR1 is SGHTA and CDR2 is FQGNSA. The CDR3 runs to 12 residues. Trimming removed 0 bases from V and 7 bases from J, with 4 bases in between. The CDR3 here is CASSLAINEQFF. The CDR3 DNA sequence: TGTGCCAGCAGCTTAGCTATAAATGAGCAGTTCTTC.

There are a few counts of this clonotype. The rearrangement joins TRBV7-2 to TRBJ1-2; no clear D gene. CDR3 length: 12 amino acids. V was clipped by 2 bases and J by 7 bases, with 8 bases between them. Germline V gene lookup returns CDR1 SGHTA and CDR2 FQGNSA. In DNA, the CDR3 is TGTGCCAGCAGCTTAAGTGAGGGTGGCTACACCTTC. This gives the protein CASSLSEGGYTF.

The chain employs TRBV5-1 and TRBJ1-4; possible D gene TRBD1, 6 bases. The CDR3 extends over 15 amino acids. Germline V gene lookup returns CDR1 SGHRS and CDR2 YFSETQ. V lost 4 bases, J lost 0 bases, and 10 bases lay in between. CDR3: CASSTGSATNEKLFF. The CDR3 DNA is TGCGCCAGCAGCACAGGGTCTGCAACTAATGAAAAACTGTTTTTT.

This clonotype came up a few times. The chain combines TRBV11-1 with TRBJ2-7, with TRBD2 matching 14 bases. With 4 bases clipped from V and 6 bases from J, the junction kept 14 bases outside the gene matches. Germline CDR1 SGHAT, CDR2 FQDESV (reference sequence). The CDR3 has 18 amino acids. CDR3 residues: CASSYRLAGGPGSSEQYF. The CDR3, as DNA: TGTGCCAGCAGCTACAGACTAGCGGGAGGGCCTGGCTCGTCCGAGCAGTACTTC.

The J gene is TRBJ2-7, the V gene TRBV15, with D possibly TRBD2 on 6 matching bases. Trimming took off 0 bases at V and 2 bases at J, with 17 bases between the two ends. This CDR3 spans 17 amino acids. From germline, CDR1 is LNHNV and CDR2 YYDKDF (reference sequence). This CDR3 is CATSRDLAGTGAYEQYF. CDR3 nucleotide sequence: TGTGCCACCAGCAGAGACTTAGCCGGGACGGGGGCCTACGAGCAGTACTTC. Using reference TRBV15 and TRBJ2-7 for the parts outside the CDR3, the full variable domain is DAMVIQNPRYQVTQFGKPVTLSCSQTLNHNVMYWYQQKSSQAPKLLFHYYDKDFNNEADTPDNFQSRRPNTSFCFLDIRSPGLGDTAMYLCATSRDLAGTGAYEQYFGPGTRLTVT.

This clonotype came up many times. V is TRBV28 and J is TRBJ2-2, with D possibly TRBD1 on 6 matching bases. Germline V gene data show CDR1 as MDHEN and CDR2 as SYDVKM. The CDR3 is made up of 15 amino acids. Trimming shortened V by 4 bases and J by 3 bases, and 12 bases separated the two germline ends. CDR3 region: CASSSRDTHTGELFF. The CDR3, as DNA: TGTGCCAGCAGTTCCCGGGACACCCACACCGGGGAGCTGTTTTTT.

This clonotype was detected a few times. Written as DNA, the CDR3 is TGTGCCACGTACAGGGGCCAAGAGACCCAGTACTTC. It yields the protein CATYRGQETQYF. The chain combines TRBV6-4 with TRBJ2-5; 7 nucleotides match TRBD1. Germline V gives CDR1 MRHNA, CDR2 SNTAGT. With V trimmed by 10 bases and J by 1 base, 3 bases remained unmatched. This CDR3 is 12 amino acids long.

This clonotype was seen a few times. The chain joins TRBV20-1 to TRBJ2-7, with TRBD1 matching over 7 bases. J lost 3 bases, V lost 3 bases, and 8 bases had no gene match. Looked up from germline, CDR1 is DFQATT and CDR2 is SNEGSKA (reference sequence). This CDR3 is built from 14 residues. The CDR3 region is CSARERTGGYEQYF. The CDR3 DNA reads as TGCAGTGCTAGGGAACGGACAGGAGGCTACGAGCAGTACTTC.

Only a few counts were recorded for this clonotype. J is TRBJ1-6 and V is TRBV20-1; no clear D gene. Germline CDR1 is DFQATT and CDR2 is SNEGSKA (reference sequence). CDR3 size: 13 residues. The ends were cut back, 3 bases at V and 2 bases at J, with 5 bases in the middle. The CDR3 protein is CSASPTYNSPLHF. In nucleotides, the CDR3 is TGCAGTGCTAGCCCTACCTATAATTCACCCCTCCACTTT.